This T cell receptor (beta chain) is drawn from a study of shared clonotypes between healthy human individuals. The study, taken as a whole, reports: Non-shared clonotypes showed lower generation probabilities than clonotypes common to all four donors.

In the source study's methods: ImmunoSEQ junction-only sequences lacked quality scores, so their filtering differed. The assay was immunoSEQ multiplex PCR, and TCRdb's table has in-frame clones only and misses some. The V and J calls and the clone size are those of that table, but D and trimming were determined from the DNA. The data contain around 120,000 clones, 67% of them singletons. Trimming took off 0 bases at V and 9 bases at J, with 10 bases between the two ends. The CDR3 spans 13 residues. Per germline, CDR1 SGDLS and CDR2 YYNGEE. Note on this clone: As yet, its antigen is unknown.

This clonotype originated in a woman aged 25 to 45 in good health. The rearrangement uses TRBV9 and TRBJ2-1; D gene unclear. Sequencing used memory CD8+ T cells sorted from blood. The subset: CD45RO+ cells pooled with CCR7-negative TemRA cells. The CDR3, as DNA: TGTGCCAGCAGCGTAGGGCTAGTAGGTGAGCAGTTCTTC. Amino acid sequence: CASSVGLVGEQFF. The full variable domain, with the rest looked up from reference TRBV9 and TRBJ2-1, is DSGVTQTPKHLITATGQRVTLRCSPRSGDLSVYWYQQSLDQGLQFLIQYYNGEERAKGNILERFSAQQFPDLHSELNLSSLELGDSALYFCASSVGLVGEQFFGPGTRLTVL.